Listed below are T cell receptor beta chains from one sample, sequenced in a study of post-analysis software for immune sequencing data. TCRdb re-analysed the PCR reads in MiXCR, keeping a single row per CDR3 protein. This repertoire shows a few hundred thousand distinct CDR3 sequences, about 40% found once; its top ten account for approximately 4.6%. The material sequenced was blood. All receptors come from a girl between 10 and 17 years old with multiple sclerosis. Both conserved end residues are part of each CDR3. D genes are given only for firm matches. A clone size is listed for some rows: how often the clone was seen (once, few, many), or a class if it is expanded.

D gene	clone size	V gene	J gene	CDR3 protein	CDR3 DNA
-	once	TRBV20-1	TRBJ2-5	CSASNLGQQETQYF	TGCAGTGCTAGTAATTTGGGTCAACAAGAGACCCAGTACTTC
-	many	TRBV18	TRBJ2-5	CASSFPPEEETQYF	TGTGCCAGCTCATTCCCACCCGAGGAAGAGACCCAGTACTTC
-	-	TRBV28	TRBJ1-5	CASSQPRVSNQPQHF	TGTGCCAGCAGTCAGCCCAGGGTTAGCAATCAGCCCCAGCATTTT
TRBD1	-	TRBV10-3	TRBJ2-7	CAITRDRSSKFYEQYF	TGTGCCATCACAAGGGACAGGAGTTCTAAGTTCTACGAGCAGTACTTC
-	-	TRBV6-2/TRBV6-3	TRBJ2-2	CASSFHPDMARDTGELFF	TGTGCCAGCAGTTTTCACCCGGACATGGCCCGGGACACCGGGGAGCTGTTTTTT
-	-	TRBV20-1	TRBJ2-1	CSASPASYNEQFF	TGCAGTGCTAGTCCGGCATCCTACAATGAGCAGTTCTTC
TRBD2	few	TRBV5-1	TRBJ2-2	CASSPGTSIDTGELFF	TGCGCCAGCAGCCCCGGGACTAGCATCGACACCGGGGAGCTGTTTTTT
TRBD1	many	TRBV3-1	TRBJ2-1	CASRHTGGAFDEQFF	TGTGCCAGCAGGCATACAGGGGGCGCCTTCGATGAGCAGTTCTTC
-	many	TRBV5-5	TRBJ1-2	CASSEGGNRRDYGYTF	TGTGCCAGCAGCGAGGGGGGAAACCGGCGGGACTATGGCTACACCTTC
-	-	TRBV5-1	TRBJ1-2	CASSQNAAGEQYGYTF	TGCGCCAGCAGTCAAAATGCCGCGGGGGAACAGTATGGCTACACCTTC
-	many	TRBV4-1	TRBJ2-3	CASSQDSSTDTQYF	TGCGCCAGCAGCCAAGACTCATCCACAGATACGCAGTATTTT
-	-	TRBV29-1	TRBJ2-1	CSVEDSMGGWNEQFF	TGCAGCGTTGAAGATTCCATGGGGGGTTGGAATGAGCAGTTCTTC
-	few	TRBV10-3	TRBJ2-3	CATQGNTDTQYF	TGTGCCACCCAAGGGAACACAGATACGCAGTATTTT
-	-	TRBV4-3	TRBJ1-2	CASSQDRTRGGYTF	TGCGCCAGCAGCCAAGATAGAACCCGGGGCGGCTACACCTTC
-	-	TRBV15	TRBJ1-4	CATSRDPGPNEKLFF	TGTGCCACCAGCAGAGATCCAGGGCCGAATGAAAAACTGTTTTTT
TRBD1	many	TRBV6-5	TRBJ1-1	CASSYNLGQGGTEAFF	TGTGCCAGCAGTTACAACCTTGGACAGGGAGGCACTGAAGCTTTCTTT
-	few	TRBV5-1	TRBJ1-2	CASSLGDIIEYGYTF	TGCGCCAGCAGCTTAGGGGACATAATAGAGTATGGCTACACCTTC
-	-	TRBV25-1	TRBJ2-1	CASSGRAGSSRSYNEQVF	TGTGCCAGCAGCGGTAGGGCGGGATCTTCCCGCTCCTACAATGAGCAGGTCTTC
TRBD1	once	TRBV4-3	TRBJ2-7	CASSQDYRGYEQYF	TGCGCCAGCAGCCAAGACTACAGGGGCTACGAGCAGTACTTC
TRBD2	many	TRBV7-3	TRBJ2-3	CASSRSGAGDTQYF	TGTGCCAGCAGCCGTAGCGGGGCAGGAGATACGCAGTATTTT
-	-	TRBV20-1	TRBJ1-1	CSAREQSRNTEAFF	TGCAGTGCTAGAGAGCAGTCAAGGAACACTGAAGCTTTCTTT
-	once	TRBV5-1	TRBJ1-1	CASSPYGDFNVNTEAFF	TGCGCCAGCAGCCCCTATGGGGATTTTAACGTGAACACTGAAGCTTTCTTT
-	-	TRBV19	TRBJ2-1	CASSIIGENEQFF	TGTGCCAGTAGTATCATCGGGGAGAATGAGCAGTTCTTC
-	-	TRBV5-5	TRBJ2-1	CASSLVSGNKQFF	TGTGCCAGCAGCTTGGTTTCGGGGAATAAGCAGTTCTTC
TRBD1	few	TRBV7-2	TRBJ2-2	CASSQTGTATGELFF	TGTGCCAGCAGCCAGACAGGGACGGCCACCGGGGAGCTGTTTTTT
-	-	TRBV3-1	TRBJ1-6	CASSQPGTHNSPLHF	TGTGCCAGCAGCCAACCAGGCACTCATAATTCACCCCTCCACTTT
-	few	TRBV25-1	TRBJ1-5	CANSEVEARGNQPQHF	TGTGCCAACAGTGAAGTTGAGGCCCGGGGCAATCAGCCCCAGCATTTT
TRBD1	-	TRBV7-6	TRBJ2-1	CASSLVETGHNVQFF	TGTGCCAGCAGCTTAGTAGAGACAGGGCACAATGTGCAGTTCTTC
TRBD2	-	TRBV5-1	TRBJ2-1	CASSTYSGGIYNEQFF	TGCGCCAGCAGCACCTATAGCGGGGGAATTTACAATGAGCAGTTCTTC
TRBD2	few	TRBV12-3/TRBV12-4	TRBJ2-2	CASSGTSGAAGELFF	TGTGCCAGCAGTGGTACTAGCGGAGCCGCCGGGGAGCTGTTTTTT
-	-	TRBV6-5	TRBJ1-4	CASSYSSGRADEKLFF	TGTGCCAGCAGTTACTCGTCCGGGCGGGCTGATGAAAAACTGTTTTTT
TRBD2	many	TRBV15	TRBJ2-1	CATSRLAGGYEQFF	TGTGCCACCAGCAGACTAGCGGGAGGATATGAGCAGTTCTTC
-	many	TRBV12-3/TRBV12-4	TRBJ1-5	CASSFIRNQPQHF	TGTGCCAGCAGTTTTATCCGGAATCAGCCCCAGCATTTT
-	few	TRBV29-1	TRBJ2-5	CSVDAGVAALYQETQYF	TGCAGCGTTGATGCCGGGGTGGCGGCCTTGTACCAAGAGACCCAGTACTTC
-	many	TRBV12-3/TRBV12-4	TRBJ1-5	CASSFGQVNQPQHF	TGTGCCAGCAGTTTCGGGCAGGTTAATCAGCCCCAGCATTTT
TRBD1	-	TRBV24-1	TRBJ2-5	CATSESGGQETQYF	TGTGCCACCAGTGAATCAGGGGGTCAGGAGACCCAGTACTTC
TRBD2	-	TRBV27	TRBJ2-5	CASSLSWTSAQETQYF	TGTGCCAGCAGTTTATCATGGACTAGCGCACAAGAGACCCAGTACTTC
TRBD1	many	TRBV3-1	TRBJ1-2	CASSQGTGTGYTF	TGTGCCAGCAGCCAAGGGACAGGGACCGGCTACACCTTC
-	few	TRBV12-3/TRBV12-4	TRBJ1-5	CASRPSGFDQPQHF	TGTGCCAGCAGGCCTTCGGGCTTTGATCAGCCCCAGCATTTT
-	few	TRBV15	TRBJ1-6	CATSRDLTDESPLHF	TGTGCCACCAGCAGAGATTTGACAGACGAGTCACCCCTCCACTTT
TRBD2	-	TRBV6-1	TRBJ2-7	CASSETSGNSYEQYF	TGTGCCAGCAGTGAAACTAGCGGGAACTCCTACGAGCAGTACTTC
-	many	TRBV20-1	TRBJ2-1	CSADSGEQFF	TGCAGTGCTGATAGCGGAGAGCAGTTCTTC
-	many	TRBV29-1	TRBJ2-3	CSVEGGVATDTQYF	TGCAGCGTTGAAGGCGGGGTGGCCACAGATACGCAGTATTTT
-	-	TRBV5-6	TRBJ2-5	CASRNTGAETQYF	TGTGCCAGCAGGAATACGGGGGCGGAGACCCAGTACTTC
-	-	TRBV7-2	TRBJ2-6	CASSPRAGANVLTF	TGTGCCAGCAGCCCTCGGGCAGGGGCCAACGTCCTGACTTTC
-	many	TRBV5-1	TRBJ2-1	CASSLVGDARDNEQFF	TGCGCCAGCAGCTTGGTTGGCGATGCGCGCGACAATGAGCAGTTCTTC
-	-	TRBV4-1	TRBJ2-7	CASRQTGTAYEQYF	TGCGCCAGCAGGCAAACCGGGACGGCTTACGAGCAGTACTTC
-	-	TRBV3-1	TRBJ2-4	CASSSLGSIQYF	TGTGCCAGCAGCTCCTTGGGGAGCATTCAGTACTTC